These 18 T cell receptor beta chains share one sample of origin, sequenced in a study of T-cell reconstitution after alpha-beta-depleted transplantation in children. The library targeted TCRbeta and was prepared with unique molecular identifiers. TCRdb reprocessed the PCR reads with MiXCR, giving one entry per CDR3 protein. This sample has 490,000 or so distinct CDR3 sequences, with under 15% found just once. The specimen comprised PBMCs from the stem cell graft donor, sampled from the stem cell graft. These receptors all stem from a human donor who donated a stem cell graft to a child with combined immunodeficiency.

Many counts were recorded for this clonotype. This sequence joins TRBV6-5 and TRBJ2-1; 8 bases match TRBD2. This CDR3 has 16 amino acids. Trimming at V came to 2 bases and at J to 5 bases, leaving 8 bases not matched to a gene. Germline CDR1 and CDR2: MNHEY and SVGAGI. The CDR3 spells CASSYTGTSRNNEQFF. CDR3 in DNA: TGTGCCAGCAGTTACACCGGGACTAGTCGAAACAATGAGCAGTTCTTC.

The table lists this clonotype with many counts. V and J are TRBV15 and TRBJ2-7; D not certain. Germline-derived CDR1 and CDR2 are LNHNV and YYDKDF (reference sequence). V dropped 0 bases and J dropped 9 bases, with 12 bases sitting between them. The CDR3 loop spans 13 amino acids. This CDR3 reads CATSRDSFQVQYF. Written as DNA, the CDR3 is TGTGCCACCAGCAGAGATAGCTTCCAGGTGCAGTACTTC.

The CDR3 bases are TGTGCCTGGATCCTAGCGGGTCACACAGATACGCAGTATTTT. This translates into CAWILAGHTDTQYF. V gene TRBV30 combines with J gene TRBJ2-3, with 8 bases that match TRBD2. J was trimmed by 2 bases and V by 4 bases; bases with no gene match: 5. In germline, CDR1 is GTSNPN, CDR2 SVGIG (reference sequence). This CDR3 spans 14 amino acids.

The sample holds a few counts of this clonotype. The genes are TRBV28 and TRBJ1-4, with D uncertain. This CDR3 is built from 13 residues. V was clipped by 8 bases and J by 5 bases, with 12 bases between them. The germline V gene has CDR1 MDHEN and CDR2 SYDVKM. Here the CDR3 DNA reads TGTGCCAGCGAGGACGTAATAAATGAAAAACTGTTTTTT. This sequence encodes CASEDVINEKLFF.

This clonotype was found a few times. The rearrangement uses TRBV29-1 and TRBJ1-1; TRBD1 agrees at 8 bases. In germline, CDR1 is SQVTM, CDR2 ANQGSEA. V shed 5 bases and J 5 bases; nucleotides not matched to a gene: 10. This CDR3 has 14 amino acids. The chain's CDR3 is CSVRRMTGDTEAFF. CDR3 sequence (DNA): TGCAGCGTTAGACGGATGACAGGGGATACTGAAGCTTTCTTT.

In its sample, this clonotype was seen a few times. The CDR3 region is CASSLNRKETQYF. CDR3 sequence (DNA): TGTGCCAGCAGTTTGAACAGAAAAGAGACCCAGTACTTC. The V call is TRBV28, the J call TRBJ2-5; no clear D gene. The CDR3 extends over 13 amino acids. CDR1 is MDHEN and CDR2 is SYDVKM in the germline V gene. V dropped 3 bases and J dropped 3 bases, with 8 bases sitting between them.

This clonotype occurred a few times. The chain carries TRBV6-5 and TRBJ2-2, with TRBD2 matching 8 bases. V shed 4 bases and J 6 bases; nucleotides not matched to a gene: 7. This CDR3 is 15 amino acids long. Germline assignment: CDR1 MNHEY and CDR2 SVGAGI. The CDR3 coding sequence is TGTGCCAGCAGTTCCCCGGGGGGGCTTCCCGGGGAGCTGTTTTTT. Its translation is CASSSPGGLPGELFF.

The table lists this clonotype with a few counts. The DNA is left out, because the CDR3 cannot be placed on it with certainty; the CDR3 is given as TCRdb lists it. The chain couples TRBV24-1 to TRBJ2-5; the table's D call TRBD2 went unverified against the DNA. Germline assignment: CDR1 KGHDR and CDR2 SFDVKD. A total of 18 residues make up the CDR3, ends included. The CDR3 loop is CATPSRSVRGTHQETQYF.

V gene TRBV5-5 combines with J gene TRBJ1-5; the D is unclear. CDR3 size: 16 residues. Trimming cost V 5 bases and J 0 bases, with 15 bases left between them. Germline CDR1 SGHKS, CDR2 YYEKEE (reference sequence). The CDR3 loop reads CASRRSTEISNQPQHF. The CDR3 nucleotides are TGTGCCAGCAGGCGGAGTACAGAAATTAGCAATCAGCCCCAGCATTTT.

This clonotype was picked up many times. This chain links TRBV27 with TRBJ2-1, with D tentatively TRBD1 (6 bases). CDR1 and CDR2 (germline): MNHEY, SMNVEV (reference sequence). CDR3 length: 16 amino acids. With 5 bases removed from V and 0 bases from J, the gap between germline ends came to 14 bases. The CDR3 DNA follows: TGTGCCAGCAGTGTCCGGACAGCCTCCTCCTACAATGAGCAGTTCTTC. Translated, it gives CASSVRTASSYNEQFF.

The rearrangement joins TRBV24-1 to TRBJ2-3; 10 bases map to TRBD2. Unmatched junction bases numbered 6, after V lost 4 bases and J lost 6 bases. CDR1 and CDR2 (germline): KGHDR, SFDVKD. The CDR3 spans 15 residues. The CDR3 region has the DNA TGTGCCACCAGTGAATTAGCGGGAGGCGAGGATACGCAGTATTTT. Amino acids: CATSELAGGEDTQYF.

In this sample, this clonotype turned up many times. The chain joins TRBV12-3 or TRBV12-4 to TRBJ1-1, with unresolved D. Trimming removed 1 base from V and 11 bases from J, with 8 bases in between. The CDR3 is 11 amino acids. The CDR3 DNA sequence: TGTGCCAGCAGTTTAGGGAGGGAGGCTTTCTTT. Translated: CASSLGREAFF.

The rearrangement uses TRBV29-1 and TRBJ2-5, with TRBD2 matching 7 bases. The CDR3 runs 14 residues. J gave up 0 bases and V 4 bases, and 5 bases lay outside the gene matches. The germline V gene encodes CDR1 SQVTM and CDR2 ANQGSEA. The DNA of the CDR3 is TGCAGCGTTGTTGCTAGCGGAAACCAAGAGACCCAGTACTTC. The encoded protein is CSVVASGNQETQYF.

The sample holds a few counts of this clonotype. The CDR3 sequence is CASSDEQGPRNTGELFF. The CDR3 DNA follows: TGTGCCAGCAGTGACGAACAGGGACCCAGGAACACCGGGGAGCTGTTTTTT. This chain connects TRBV6-1 to TRBJ2-2, with D perhaps matching TRBD1 (6 bases). V lost 3 bases to trimming and J lost 1 base, with 15 bases between them. The CDR3 sequence is 17 residues long. Germline CDR1 reads MNHNS; CDR2 reads SASEGT.

This clonotype occurred a few times. The genes are TRBV30 and TRBJ1-2, with a tentative D call TRBD1 (6 bases). The length of the CDR3 is 14 residues. Between the trimmed V and J ends, which lost 8 bases and 4 bases, there was a span of 20 bases. CDR1 GTSNPN and CDR2 SVGIG come from the germline V gene (reference sequence). The CDR3 DNA is TGTGCCCACAAAGGGGGAGGCCGACCCTATGGCTACACCTTC. This sequence encodes CAHKGGGRPYGYTF. The variable domain in full, completed from reference TRBV30 and TRBJ1-2, reads SQTIHQWPATLVQPVGSPLSLECTVEGTSNPNLYWYRQAAGRGLQLLFYSVGIGQISSEVPQNLSASRPQDRQFILSSKKLLLSDSGFYLCAHKGGGRPYGYTFGSGTRLTVV.

This clonotype has a handful of counts. The rearrangement joins TRBV12-3 or TRBV12-4 to TRBJ1-1; perhaps TRBD1 as D (6 bases). This CDR3 is 15 amino acids long. V lost 9 bases to trimming and J lost 3 bases, with 20 bases between them. The CDR3: CASTTGTGFDTEAFF. The CDR3 DNA reads as TGTGCCAGTACCACAGGGACTGGGTTTGACACTGAAGCTTTCTTT.

This clonotype has ten or more counts. This chain connects TRBV6-2 or TRBV6-3 to TRBJ2-6; a possible D gene is TRBD1 (5 bases). Germline V lookup: CDR1 MNHEY, CDR2 SVGEGT. The ends were cut back, 0 bases at V and 4 bases at J, with 10 bases in the middle. CDR3 length equals 16 residues. CDR3 amino acids: CASSYSQGSGANVLTF. As DNA, the CDR3 is TGTGCCAGCAGTTACTCTCAGGGATCCGGGGCCAACGTCCTGACTTTC.

The chain recombines TRBV10-3 with TRBJ2-7; D may be TRBD2 (5 bases). Germline assignment: CDR1 ENHRY and CDR2 SYGVKD. Trimming left V 0 bases short and J 10 bases short, with 13 bases between. CDR3 length equals 13 residues. The CDR3 region has the DNA TGTGCCATCAGTGAGTCCCCAATCGGGGAACAGTACTTC. Translated, it gives CAISESPIGEQYF.